This T cell receptor (beta chain) was sequenced for a study of blood T cell repertoires in COVID-19. Study-wide background: T cells, B-cell-depleted T cells, or PBMCs supplied cDNA or gDNA.

This table comes from immunoSEQ multiplex PCR, and its TCRdb copy is limited to in-frame clones, with some not included. The table lists roughly 100,000 clones, over 70% of them singletons. The germline V gene has CDR1 SGHTA and CDR2 FQGNSA. V lost 5 bases to trimming and J lost 0 bases; unmatched junction nucleotides: 4. The CDR3 has 15 amino acids. The V and J genes are TRBV7-2 and TRBJ1-5; TRBD1 agrees at 7 bases. Source material: peripheral blood. The origin of this receptor is a human donor with acute or convalescent COVID-19. The donor label of this sample is uncertain. CDR3 amino acids: CASSKQGYSNQPQHF. CDR3 DNA: TGTGCCAGCAGCAAACAGGGGTATAGCAATCAGCCCCAGCATTTT.